Listed below are T cell receptor beta chains from one sample, sequenced in a study of T cell responses to AZD1222 COVID-19 vaccine. Clones were read by immunoSEQ multiplex PCR, and TCRdb kept only the in-frame ones, dropping some. The sample contains more than 85,000 clones, around nine tenths of which appear only once. Sample: peripheral blood, taken on day 0 of AZD1222 vaccination. The source is an adult in good health. Each CDR3 is given with its conserved first and last residue. A D gene is named only where the DNA matches it firmly. Clone size, where shown, is once, few, many, or a class for clones that have expanded.

-,-,TRBV5-1,TRBJ1-6,CASSFEPIHYNSPLHF,TGCGCCAGCAGCTTCGAGCCAATCCACTATAATTCACCCCTCCACTTT
-,-,TRBV6-2/TRBV6-3,TRBJ1-6,CASSTKSNSPLHF,TGTGCCAGCAGTACTAAATCGAATTCACCCCTCCACTTT
-,TRBD1,TRBV3-1/TRBV3-2,TRBJ2-4,CASSRGQGAQYF,TGTGCCAGCAGCCGAGGACAGGGGGCACAGTACTTC
-,-,TRBV18,TRBJ2-1,CASSPTGEAANEQFF,TGTGCCAGCTCACCCACCGGAGAGGCGGCGAATGAGCAGTTCTTC
-,TRBD1,TRBV5-1,TRBJ1-5,CASSTQGDQPQHF,TGCGCCAGCAGTACCCAGGGGGATCAGCCCCAGCATTTT
-,TRBD2,TRBV30,TRBJ2-3,CAWSGAGGLSTDTQYF,TGTGCCTGGAGCGGTGCGGGGGGCCTTAGCACAGATACGCAGTATTTT
-,-,TRBV7-2,TRBJ2-2,CASSKFRGEEGGELFF,TGTGCCAGCAGCAAATTTCGAGGGGAGGAGGGCGGGGAGCTGTTTTTT
-,TRBD2,TRBV6-6,TRBJ2-1,CASSYSSGGGNEQFF,TGTGCCAGCAGTTACTCTAGCGGGGGGGGTAATGAGCAGTTCTTC
once,-,TRBV25-1,TRBJ1-1,CASSDLGEGAFF,TGTGCCAGCAGTGACTTGGGTGAAGGGGCTTTCTTT
-,-,TRBV7-2,TRBJ1-2,CASSATDGHGGYTF,TGTGCCAGCAGCGCCACGGACGGACACGGGGGCTACACCTTC
once,-,TRBV4-2,TRBJ1-6,CASSQVYNSPLHF,TGTGCCAGCAGCCAAGTCTATAATTCACCCCTCCACTTT
once,-,TRBV4-2,TRBJ1-5,CASSQDRRGGNQPQHF,TGTGCCAGCAGCCAAGATCGCAGGGGCGGCAATCAGCCCCAGCATTTT
-,-,TRBV19,TRBJ1-2,CASTLTVTNYGYTF,TGTGCCAGTACCCTGACAGTGACCAACTATGGCTACACCTTC
-,TRBD2,TRBV3-1/TRBV3-2,TRBJ2-5,CASSQVNGGVLETQYF,TGTGCCAGCAGCCAAGTCAACGGGGGGGTCCTAGAGACCCAGTACTTC
-,-,TRBV30,TRBJ1-6,CAWVYTGSGNSPLHF,TGTGCCTGGGTTTATACAGGGTCGGGGAATTCACCCCTCCACTTT
-,-,TRBV7-2,TRBJ1-4,CASSLGPTNEKLFF,TGTGCCAGCAGCTTAGGGCCCACTAATGAAAAACTGTTTTTT
-,TRBD1,TRBV27,TRBJ2-7,CASRKTGGGYEQYF,TGTGCCAGCAGAAAGACAGGGGGCGGCTACGAGCAGTACTTC
-,-,TRBV7-9,TRBJ2-1,CASSPPGGLGGSGEQFF,TGTGCCAGCAGCCCCCCCGGAGGTCTAGGTGGGTCGGGTGAGCAGTTCTTC
-,TRBD2,TRBV18,TRBJ2-1,CASFGLAGYNEQFF,TGTGCCAGCTTTGGACTAGCCGGCTACAATGAGCAGTTCTTC
few,-,TRBV7-2,TRBJ1-5,CAIGSSNQPQHF,TGTGCCATTGGCTCTAGCAATCAGCCCCAGCATTTT
once,-,TRBV25-1,TRBJ1-6,CASSDRDIPPLHF,TGTGCCAGCAGTGACCGGGACATCCCACCCCTCCACTTT
-,TRBD1,TRBV6-5,TRBJ1-6,CASSYQGVTTSPLHF,TGTGCCAGCAGTTACCAGGGGGTAACGACTTCACCCCTCCACTTT
-,TRBD2,TRBV29-1,TRBJ2-1,CSVLSSRLADNEQFF,TGCAGCGTTCTGTCATCCAGGCTAGCGGACAATGAGCAGTTCTTC
once,-,TRBV9,TRBJ2-7,CASSRDPGPTPYEQYF,TGTGCCAGCAGCCGAGATCCGGGACCCACGCCCTACGAGCAGTACTTC
once,-,TRBV28,TRBJ1-4,CASSFTEKLFF,TGTGCCAGCAGTTTTACTGAAAAACTGTTTTTT
-,TRBD1,TRBV7-8,TRBJ2-5,CASSEYRGRGETQYF,TGTGCCAGCAGCGAATACAGGGGGCGAGGAGAGACCCAGTACTTC
-,TRBD1,TRBV2,TRBJ1-2,CASSALLQGDRNYGYTF,TGTGCCAGCAGTGCCCTCCTTCAGGGGGATCGGAACTATGGCTACACCTTC
-,TRBD1,TRBV5-1,TRBJ2-1,CASKYTGGGNEQFF,TGCGCCAGCAAATACACAGGGGGCGGGAATGAGCAGTTCTTC
-,-,TRBV7-3,TRBJ2-1,CASRGDEQFF,TGTGCCAGCAGAGGGGATGAGCAGTTCTTC
-,TRBD2,TRBV30,TRBJ2-6,CAWSVREGLITPGANVLTF,TGTGCCTGGAGTGTACGGGAGGGTCTGATAACTCCGGGGGCCAACGTCCTGACTTTC
-,TRBD1,TRBV28,TRBJ1-2,CASSLFGQGVGYTF,TGTGCCAGCAGTTTATTCGGACAGGGAGTTGGCTACACCTTC
-,-,TRBV28,TRBJ1-5,CASTKGVGGYSNQPQHF,TGTGCCAGCACTAAAGGGGTGGGAGGGTATAGCAATCAGCCCCAGCATTTT
-,-,TRBV3-1/TRBV3-2,TRBJ2-2,CASSPGRGSTGELFF,TGTGCCAGCAGCCCCGGCAGGGGAAGCACCGGGGAGCTGTTTTTT
-,-,TRBV25-1,TRBJ2-2,CASSEYWAGELFF,TGTGCCAGCAGTGAATATTGGGCCGGGGAGCTGTTTTTT
-,-,TRBV5-4,TRBJ1-6,CASGEALANSPLHF,TGTGCCAGCGGGGAGGCATTAGCCAATTCACCCCTCCACTTT
once,-,TRBV5-1,TRBJ1-2,CASSGSTGQPYGYTF,TGCGCCAGCAGCGGCAGCACCGGACAGCCCTATGGCTACACCTTC
-,TRBD1,TRBV4-1,TRBJ1-2,CASSQRGQGASGYGYTF,TGCGCCAGCAGCCAACGGGGACAGGGGGCTTCCGGCTATGGCTACACCTTC
-,-,TRBV19,TRBJ1-4,CASSTRTVEKLFF,TGTGCCAGTAGTACCAGGACGGTTGAAAAACTGTTTTTT
once,-,TRBV10-2,TRBJ1-1,CASSEGTGIGTEAFF,TGCGCCAGCAGTGAGGGAACAGGAATCGGCACTGAAGCTTTCTTT